This T cell receptor (beta chain) emerged from a study of human T cells and chemical hapten exposure. Overall study: 2% DPC was applied to roughly 2 cm by roughly 2 cm of upper inner arm skin for sensitization. General study points: In the PT1 data, expanded TCR counts showed a positive correlation with patch test score. Compared to controls, expanded TCRs made significantly more large clusters of similar CDR3s.

The CDR3 runs to 15 residues. Germline loops: CDR1 MDHEN, CDR2 SYDVKM. The ends lost 0 bases at V and 8 bases at J; junction bases unmatched: 7. TCRdb reprocessed the RACE reads with MiXCR, giving one entry per CDR3 protein. Of some 150,000 distinct CDR3 sequences in the sample, about an eighth were seen once. This clonotype was detected only a few times. Its antigen is not identified. The time point: patch test 2, 6 weeks after DPC sensitization. Treatment given: therapeutic diphenylcyclopropenone sensitization with weekly scalp DPC. The sequence was collected from a woman aged 45-65 years with alopecia areata. Some clones in this sample may be carry-over from other donors' samples. The sequenced sample was whole blood, obtained in connection with sensitization to the hapten diphenylcyclopropenone (DPC). The chain carries TRBV28 and TRBJ1-5, with 7 bases lining up with TRBD1. This CDR3 is CASSLWSTGTEPQHF. CDR3 DNA sequence: TGTGCCAGCAGTTTATGGTCGACAGGGACGGAGCCCCAGCATTTT.